This is a list of T cell receptor beta chains from one sample in a study of cytomegalovirus exposure and HLA in healthy donors. Some clones are missing from TCRdb's copy, which holds only in-frame ones; the method was immunoSEQ multiplex PCR. The sample has some 180,000 clones, around 80% seen once. The sample consisted of PBMCs. Source of these receptors: a woman in her twenties or thirties in good health and CMV-seropositive. Both conserved end residues are part of each CDR3. D genes are given only for firm matches. Size is omitted from some rows. Given values are once, few, many or a class for expanded clones.

size: .
J: TRBJ1-1
D: .
V: TRBV6-5
CDR3: CASSSSVYTEAFF
DNA: TGTGCCAGCAGTTCGAGTGTATACACTGAAGCTTTCTTT

size: .
J: TRBJ2-5
D: TRBD2
V: TRBV11-3
CDR3: CASSPWGGQETQYF
DNA: TGTGCCAGCAGCCCCTGGGGGGGCCAAGAGACCCAGTACTTC

size: .
J: TRBJ1-1
D: TRBD1
V: TRBV19
CDR3: CASSPTGGHTEAFF
DNA: TGTGCCAGTAGTCCCACAGGGGGGCACACTGAAGCTTTCTTT

size: few
J: TRBJ2-4
D: .
V: TRBV6-1
CDR3: CASSEEGPWRNIQYF
DNA: TGTGCCAGCAGTGAAGAAGGCCCCTGGAGGAACATTCAGTACTTC

size: .
J: TRBJ1-2
D: TRBD1
V: TRBV5-1
CDR3: CASSLATGEGYTF
DNA: TGCGCCAGCAGCTTGGCGACAGGGGAAGGCTACACCTTC

size: few
J: TRBJ2-1
D: .
V: TRBV10-2
CDR3: CASSNDEQFF
DNA: TGCGCCAGCAGCAATGATGAGCAGTTCTTC

size: .
J: TRBJ2-7
D: TRBD1
V: TRBV6-5
CDR3: CASSLGTGTYEQYF
DNA: TGTGCCAGCAGTTTAGGGACAGGAACCTACGAGCAGTACTTC

size: .
J: TRBJ2-5
D: .
V: TRBV4-3
CDR3: CASSQVEGRGGETQYF
DNA: TGCGCCAGCAGCCAAGTCGAGGGCCGGGGAGGAGAGACCCAGTACTTC

size: .
J: TRBJ1-2
D: .
V: TRBV19
CDR3: CASSIDFGRNYGYTF
DNA: TGTGCCAGTAGTATAGATTTCGGCAGGAACTATGGCTACACCTTC

size: .
J: TRBJ2-5
D: TRBD1
V: TRBV18
CDR3: CASSPPGGVETQYF
DNA: TGTGCCAGCTCACCTCCAGGGGGTGTCGAGACCCAGTACTTC

size: .
J: TRBJ1-2
D: .
V: TRBV7-2
CDR3: CASSLVRLRYGYTF
DNA: TGTGCCAGCAGCTTAGTGCGGCTGCGCTATGGCTACACCTTC

size: .
J: TRBJ2-7
D: TRBD1
V: TRBV28
CDR3: CASSRPDRVNEQYF
DNA: TGTGCCAGCAGCCGCCCGGACAGGGTTAACGAGCAGTACTTC

size: .
J: TRBJ1-1
D: .
V: TRBV11-3
CDR3: CASSLEAVHTEAFF
DNA: TGTGCCAGCAGCTTAGAGGCAGTCCACACTGAAGCTTTCTTT

size: .
J: TRBJ1-1
D: TRBD1
V: TRBV7-2
CDR3: CASRGTGGSLAFF
DNA: TGTGCCAGCAGGGGGACAGGGGGTAGTTTGGCTTTCTTT

size: .
J: TRBJ2-7
D: TRBD2
V: TRBV19
CDR3: CASRPAGGSYEQYF
DNA: TGTGCCAGTAGACCCGCGGGGGGCTCCTACGAGCAGTACTTC

size: .
J: TRBJ1-3
D: TRBD1
V: TRBV28
CDR3: CASSLGTGGNTIYF
DNA: TGTGCCAGCAGTTTAGGGACAGGGGGAAACACCATATATTTT

size: .
J: TRBJ2-3
D: TRBD1
V: TRBV10-3
CDR3: CAIGQGVTDTQYF
DNA: TGTGCCATCGGTCAGGGGGTCACGGATACGCAGTATTTT

size: .
J: TRBJ2-1
D: TRBD2
V: TRBV5-1
CDR3: CASSLKLRSSGVDEQFF
DNA: TGCGCCAGCAGCTTGAAGTTAAGGTCCAGCGGGGTCGATGAGCAGTTCTTC

size: few
J: TRBJ1-4
D: .
V: TRBV18
CDR3: CASSPWTVEKLFF
DNA: TGTGCCAGCTCACCCTGGACTGTGGAAAAACTGTTTTTT

size: few
J: TRBJ2-3
D: TRBD2
V: TRBV7-8
CDR3: CASRSGLAGGYSSTDTQYF
DNA: TGTGCCAGCAGGTCGGGACTAGCGGGGGGGTACTCTAGCACAGATACGCAGTATTTT

size: few
J: TRBJ2-1
D: .
V: TRBV5-1
CDR3: CASSPGDNEQFF
DNA: TGCGCCAGCAGCCCGGGGGATAATGAGCAGTTCTTC

size: .
J: TRBJ2-1
D: TRBD1
V: TRBV7-8
CDR3: CASSGTEGQPRNEQFF
DNA: TGTGCCAGCAGCGGGACCGAGGGACAGCCTCGCAATGAGCAGTTCTTC

size: few
J: TRBJ2-3
D: .
V: TRBV28
CDR3: CAFSSGTSTDTQYF
DNA: TGTGCCTTCTCGAGCGGAACAAGCACAGATACGCAGTATTTT

size: .
J: TRBJ1-4
D: .
V: TRBV2
CDR3: CASSEGRWNEKLFF
DNA: TGTGCCAGCAGTGAGGGGAGATGGAATGAAAAACTGTTTTTT